This T cell receptor (beta chain) came from a study of T cell repertoires in cytomegalovirus infection. Study context: Both a matching HLA type and CMV infection were indicated by public TCR beta signatures.

Broader study findings: Accumulated public TCR beta family frequency recognized individuals carrying CMV together with the relevant HLA.

This clonotype came up many times. What it recognizes is unknown. TCRdb passed the reads through MiXCR, listing each CDR3 protein once. The sample carries a few hundred thousand distinct CDR3 sequences, more than 9% recorded once. The source is a human donor in good health (CMV status not recorded). Some clones in this sample may be carry-over from other donors' samples. The sample taken for sequencing was PBMCs.

The CDR3 bases are TGTGCCAGCACCTTCGGGGGGAACACTGAAGCTTTCTTT. Its protein product is CASTFGGNTEAFF. The chain uses TRBV7-2 and TRBJ1-1, with D possibly being TRBD1 (5 bases). V was pared by 7 bases and J by 1 base, with 10 bases between. The CDR3 sequence is 13 residues long. Germline CDR1 reads SGHTA; CDR2 reads FQGNSA.